Sequencing of this T cell receptor beta chain was carried out in a study of cytomegalovirus exposure and HLA in healthy donors. Study-wide results and limits: Cytomegalovirus association was listed for about 150 TCR beta chains. Researchers reported that a few CMV-associated chains were confirmed in vitro as CMV antigen-specific.

The repertoire was sequenced with immunoSEQ multiplex PCR; TCRdb's copy has only in-frame clones and lacks some. The sample carries roughly 75,000 clones, approximately 94% recorded once. This CDR3 comprises 16 residues. After removal of 3 bases from V and 3 bases from J, the junction contained 8 bases not matched to a gene. Germline lookup yields CDR1 SGDLS and CDR2 YYNGEE. Points on this clone: What it recognizes is unknown.

Material for sequencing was PBMCs. The TCR sequence derives from a man aged 18 to 29 in good health and CMV-seropositive. The chain carries TRBV9 and TRBJ2-3, with 9 positions matching TRBD2. The DNA of the CDR3 is TGTGCCAGCAGCGGGGGGGTCCTAGCGGGGACAGATACGCAGTATTTT. Protein sequence: CASSGGVLAGTDTQYF.